This passage covers 26 T cell receptor beta chains from one sample sequenced in a study of T-cell memory formation after mild COVID-19 (dated by TCRdb to about 2021). The library was produced with 5' RACE. Instrument used: Illumina NovaSeq 6000. Using fastp at Q25 and MiXCR, TCRdb reprocessed the public reads and kept productive beta chains. All rows with the same CDR3 protein become a single entry with the most common DNA and genes. The sample has 500,000 to 650,000 distinct CDR3 sequences on record, about a fifth of them singletons. Jointly, the top ten make up 8.4% of the sample. Specimen: PBMCs or a T cell subset sorted from them (not recorded which). The source of these receptors is an adult woman who had mild COVID-19 (a few samples of this study predate the infection). The sample titles of this study are shuffled in the database, so cell type and time point are left out; the donor was told from shared clones.

The chain carries TRBV5-1 and TRBJ2-5; 8 bases agree with TRBD1. The CDR3 is 13 residues long. Germline V gene sequence: CDR1 SGHRS, CDR2 YFSETQ. The J segment lost 5 bases and the V segment lost 9 bases, leaving 9 bases of the junction unmatched. Here the CDR3 reads CATQTGVGETQYF. Here the CDR3 DNA reads TGCGCCACCCAGACAGGGGTTGGGGAGACCCAGTACTTC.

The CDR3 DNA sequence: TGTGCCAGCAGTCAAAGAATGACAGGCAGGGCAGATACGCAGTATTTT. Protein product: CASSQRMTGRADTQYF. V and J are TRBV3-1 and TRBJ2-3, with D possibly being TRBD1 (6 bases). Trimming shortened V by 6 bases and J by 4 bases, and 20 bases separated the two germline ends. Germline V lookup: CDR1 LGHDT, CDR2 YNNKEL (reference sequence). The CDR3 spans 16 residues.

The chain has TRBV7-2 and TRBJ2-3, with TRBD2 as a possible D gene (5 bases). This CDR3 region has 16 residues. Per germline, CDR1 SGHTA and CDR2 FQGNSA. Trimming shortened V by 3 bases and J by 0 bases, and 13 bases separated the two germline ends. The DNA of the CDR3 is TGTGCCAGCAGCTTGACTAAGACTGGGAGCACAGATACGCAGTATTTT. It codes for CASSLTKTGSTDTQYF.

The chain carries TRBV24-1 and TRBJ2-1, with a tentative D call TRBD2 (7 bases). The CDR3 is 17 residues long. Deletions cut 5 bases from V and 7 bases from J, with 23 bases between. Per germline, CDR1 KGHDR and CDR2 SFDVKD. This CDR3 reads CATSGPTGGPRGNEQFF. In nucleotides, the CDR3 is TGTGCCACCAGTGGTCCCACGGGGGGCCCTCGGGGGAATGAGCAGTTCTTC.

The chain couples TRBV5-1 to TRBJ2-5; TRBD1 agrees at 7 bases. The germline gives CDR1 SGHRS, CDR2 YFSETQ. Trimming removed 4 bases from V and 5 bases from J; junction bases left unmatched: 8. The CDR3 totals 14 residues. The CDR3, as DNA: TGCGCCAGCAGCCCTGGACAGGAACCCGAGACCCAGTACTTC. Its translation: CASSPGQEPETQYF.

In its sample, this clonotype was seen a few times. This rearrangement joins TRBV5-5 to TRBJ2-3; TRBD1 aligns across 11 bases. V trimming: 3 bases; J trimming: 5 bases; junction bases outside the gene matches: 8. CDR3 size: 16 residues. Germline CDR1 and CDR2: SGHKS and YYEKEE (reference sequence). The CDR3 nucleotides read TGTGCCAGCAGCTGGGACGGGACAGGGGGTGGAGATACGCAGTATTTT. Amino acid sequence: CASSWDGTGGGDTQYF. Filled out from reference TRBV5-5 and TRBJ2-3, the complete variable domain reads DAGVTQSPTHLIKTRGQQVTLRCSPISGHKSVSWYQQVLGQGPQFIFQYYEKEERGRGNFPDRFSARQFPNYSSELNVNALLLGDSALYLCASSWDGTGGGDTQYFGPGTRLTVL.

This chain links TRBV7-9 with TRBJ2-1, with 11 bases aligning to TRBD2. CDR3 size: 16 residues. The V gene end was trimmed by 2 bases and the J gene end by 14 bases; junction bases not matched to a gene: 14. Germline CDR1 reads SEHNR; CDR2 reads FQNEAQ (reference sequence). CDR3 sequence reads: CASSLIDDSGRAFKFF. In DNA form, the CDR3 reads TGTGCCAGCAGCTTAATTGATGATAGCGGGAGGGCCTTCAAGTTCTTC.

V gene TRBV3-1 combines with J gene TRBJ1-5; D unclear. Germline lookup yields CDR1 LGHDT and CDR2 YNNKEL (reference sequence). Deletions cut 1 base from V and 6 bases from J, with 7 bases between. The CDR3 extends over 13 amino acids. Here the CDR3 DNA reads TGTGCCAGCAGCCAAGCTGGGCGTCAGCCCCAGCATTTT. It codes for CASSQAGRQPQHF. The whole variable domain, remainder taken from reference TRBV3-1 and TRBJ1-5, is DTAVSQTPKYLVTQMGNDKSIKCEQNLGHDTMYWYKQDSKKFLKIMFSYNNKELIINETVPNRFSPKSPDKAHLNLHINSLELGDSAVYFCASSQAGRQPQHFGDGTRLSIL.

The chain is built from TRBV5-4 and TRBJ1-1; 9 bases map to TRBD1. The length of the CDR3 is 15 residues. The germline CDR1 and CDR2 sequences are SGHNT and YYREEE (reference sequence). The V gene end was trimmed by 4 bases and the J gene end by 5 bases; junction bases not matched to a gene: 9. Here the CDR3 reads CASSLPGQGWTEAFF. The CDR3 bases are TGTGCCAGCAGCCTACCGGGACAGGGCTGGACTGAAGCTTTCTTT.

This clonotype turned up a few times. CDR3 region: CASSFRGPLYNEQFF. In DNA, the CDR3 is TGTGCCAGCAGCTTTCGGGGGCCGTTATACAATGAGCAGTTCTTC. The rearrangement uses TRBV7-9 and TRBJ2-1, with D possibly called TRBD1 or TRBD2 (6 bases each). Germline values: CDR1 SEHNR, CDR2 FQNEAQ (reference sequence). V gave up 3 bases and J gave up 4 bases, with 13 bases separating them. CDR3 size: 15 residues.

The J gene is TRBJ1-5, the V gene TRBV5-1; the match to TRBD1 covers 7 bases. The CDR3 is 14 residues long. Germline V CDR1 and CDR2: SGHRS, YFSETQ. The junction had 4 bases not matched to a gene; V was cut back by 5 bases and J by 2 bases. This CDR3 is CASSEGTGNQPQHF. For the CDR3, the DNA is TGCGCCAGCAGTGAGGGGACAGGCAATCAGCCCCAGCATTTT.

This clonotype has ten or more counts. This chain links TRBV5-1 with TRBJ2-1; D not resolved. The CDR3 length is 11 residues. The germline CDR1 and CDR2 sequences are SGHRS and YFSETQ. Trimming cost V 4 bases and J 5 bases, with 4 bases left between them. CDR3 region: CASSGHNEQFF. For the CDR3, the DNA is TGCGCCAGCAGCGGTCACAATGAGCAGTTCTTC.

The rearrangement uses TRBV30 and TRBJ2-1; perhaps D is TRBD1 or TRBD2 (5 bases each). CDR1 and CDR2 (germline): GTSNPN, SVGIG (reference sequence). Trimming took 4 bases from V and 0 from J, leaving 13 bases between them. There are 15 residues in the CDR3. The CDR3 spells CAWMGRAHSYNEQFF. The CDR3 DNA follows: TGTGCCTGGATGGGGCGGGCTCACTCCTACAATGAGCAGTTCTTC.

This clonotype was seen many times. The CDR3 here is CASSVAPRGRAGGPNTGELFF. CDR3 bases: TGTGCCAGCAGCGTAGCCCCCAGGGGGCGAGCGGGAGGGCCGAACACCGGGGAGCTGTTTTTT. The chain joins TRBV9 to TRBJ2-2, with TRBD2 matching over 10 bases. The CDR3 is 21 residues long. V lost 0 bases, J lost 0 bases, and 14 bases stayed unmatched. The germline V gene has CDR1 SGDLS and CDR2 YYNGEE.

There are a few counts of this clonotype. CDR3 sequence (DNA): TGTGCCAGCAGCCAGACTAGCGGGAGAATCGATACGCAGTATTTT. This gives the protein CASSQTSGRIDTQYF. The V and J genes are TRBV3-1 and TRBJ2-3, with 12 bases identical to TRBD2. The CDR3 loop spans 15 amino acids. CDR1 is LGHDT, CDR2 YNNKEL, per germline (reference sequence). V gave up 3 bases and J gave up 6 bases; unmatched junction bases: 4.

This chain links TRBV20-1 with TRBJ2-1; D remains ambiguous. Germline V gene sequence: CDR1 DFQATT, CDR2 SNEGSKA (reference sequence). The CDR3 runs 15 residues. V was shortened by 3 bases and J by 1 base, with 13 bases between the two germline ends. Here the CDR3 reads CSASTPAASYNEQFF. The CDR3 bases are TGCAGTGCTAGCACACCGGCGGCATCCTACAATGAGCAGTTCTTC.

This chain joins TRBV20-1 and TRBJ1-2; tentative D call: TRBD1 (5 bases). Trimming cost V 6 bases and J 7 bases, with 15 bases left between them. The CDR3 totals 12 residues. Germline V gene data show CDR1 as DFQATT and CDR2 as SNEGSKA (reference sequence). Written as DNA, the CDR3 is TGCAGTGCCCCGACGGCGGGGGGTGGCTACACCTTC. Its translation: CSAPTAGGGYTF.

There are a few counts of this clonotype. The chain joins TRBV20-1 to TRBJ2-1, with TRBD2 matching over 8 bases. Trimming cost V 0 bases and J 7 bases; bases outside gene matches: 5. This CDR3 comprises 14 residues. From germline, CDR1 is DFQATT and CDR2 SNEGSKA (reference sequence). This CDR3 is CSARDGLAGNEQFF. The CDR3 DNA reads TGCAGTGCTAGAGATGGGCTAGCGGGTAATGAGCAGTTCTTC.

The chain recombines TRBV18 with TRBJ2-1; no firm D call. V was cut by 1 base and J by 8 bases, with 6 bases left in between. The CDR3 length is 12 residues. Germline V gene lookup returns CDR1 KGHSH and CDR2 LQKENI. The chain's CDR3 is CASSPLTDEQFF. DNA of the CDR3: TGTGCCAGCTCACCACTAACGGATGAGCAGTTCTTC.

This chain joins TRBV10-2 and TRBJ2-2, with a tentative D call TRBD2 (6 bases). In germline, CDR1 is WSHSY, CDR2 SAAADI. The CDR3 sequence is 16 residues long. The V end was cut by 3 bases, the J end by 2 bases, with 13 bases between. DNA for the CDR3: TGCGCCAGCAGTGACCCGGGAGTTTTTAACACCGGGGAGCTGTTTTTT. Protein product: CASSDPGVFNTGELFF.

This clonotype was recorded at least ten times. J is TRBJ2-2 and V is TRBV12-3 or TRBV12-4; D is unclear. V lost 3 bases, J lost 5 bases, and 7 bases lay in between. The CDR3 runs to 13 residues. The CDR3 coding sequence is TGTGCCAGCAGTTTTATACGGACCGGGGAGCTGTTTTTT. This encodes CASSFIRTGELFF.

The V and J genes are TRBV6-5 and TRBJ2-7; 10 bases are a match to TRBD1. V lost 7 bases, J lost 0 bases, and 6 bases stayed unmatched. Looked up from germline, CDR1 is MNHEY and CDR2 is SVGAGI. The CDR3 covers 15 residues. The CDR3 here is CASTRQGASSYEQYF. The CDR3 bases are TGTGCCAGCACGAGACAGGGGGCGAGCTCCTACGAGCAGTACTTC.

This clonotype was observed a handful of times. The chain recombines TRBV9 with TRBJ2-7; 7 bases line up with TRBD2. J was trimmed by 1 base and V by 4 bases; bases with no gene match: 11. From germline, CDR1 is SGDLS and CDR2 YYNGEE. The CDR3 contains 16 residues. Here the CDR3 reads CASSSGGGGDSYEQYF. For the CDR3, the DNA is TGTGCCAGCAGCTCAGGAGGCGGGGGAGATTCCTACGAGCAGTACTTC.

The J gene is TRBJ2-7, the V gene TRBV6-1; D is ambiguous. This CDR3 spans 10 amino acids. Per germline, CDR1 MNHNS and CDR2 SASEGT. V lost 7 bases and J lost 8, with 9 bases in between. The CDR3 DNA reads as TGTGCCAGCATTAGCTTAAAGCAGTACTTC. Its translation: CASISLKQYF.

Only a few counts were recorded for this clonotype. The J gene is TRBJ2-1, the V gene TRBV10-3, with 7 bases that match TRBD1. The germline CDR1 and CDR2 sequences are ENHRY and SYGVKD. This CDR3 has 13 residues. V gave up 6 bases and J gave up 3 bases; unmatched junction bases: 2. The CDR3 sequence is CAISRDSYNEQFF. The CDR3 nucleotides read TGTGCCATCAGCCGGGACAGCTACAATGAGCAGTTCTTC.

There are a few counts of this clonotype. The chain couples TRBV4-2 to TRBJ2-3; 10 bases agree with TRBD1. In germline, CDR1 is LGHNA, CDR2 YNFKEQ. V lost 3 bases and J lost 4; bases outside the gene matches: 1. There are 14 residues in the CDR3. The CDR3 loop reads CASSQGTGADTQYF. CDR3 nucleotide sequence: TGTGCCAGCAGCCAGGGGACAGGGGCAGATACGCAGTATTTT.